This T cell receptor (beta chain) was sequenced in a study of T cell responses to AZD1222 COVID-19 vaccine. Whole-study results and caveats: Mapped onto spike, vaccine-associated CD4 TCRs spanned it and were dominant at 160-218 and 743-854. Per reports, nearly half of all spike-specific TCRs target regions that are unmutated in variants. White British donors predominated, females outnumbered males, and clonal diversity was possibly underestimated. Compared with day 0, the breadth and depth of the Spike-specific TCR repertoire rose significantly after two doses of AZD1222.

V lost 3 bases, J lost 6 bases, and 9 bases lay in between. The CDR3 runs 12 residues. Germline lookup yields CDR1 SEHNR and CDR2 FQNEAQ (reference sequence). Regarding this clone: Its specificity is not known.

The protocol was immunoSEQ multiplex PCR, while the TCRdb copy is restricted to in-frame clones and leaves out a portion. This table has more than 120,000 clones, roughly 86% appearing once. Specimen: peripheral blood, collected 28 days after the second dose of the MenACWY control vaccine. This receptor was identified in an adult who received the MenACWY meningococcal vaccine as a control. V and J are TRBV7-9 and TRBJ2-7; D perhaps matches TRBD2 (5 bases). The chain's CDR3 is CASSFGMGEQYF. Written as DNA, the CDR3 is TGTGCCAGCAGCTTCGGGATGGGCGAGCAGTACTTC.